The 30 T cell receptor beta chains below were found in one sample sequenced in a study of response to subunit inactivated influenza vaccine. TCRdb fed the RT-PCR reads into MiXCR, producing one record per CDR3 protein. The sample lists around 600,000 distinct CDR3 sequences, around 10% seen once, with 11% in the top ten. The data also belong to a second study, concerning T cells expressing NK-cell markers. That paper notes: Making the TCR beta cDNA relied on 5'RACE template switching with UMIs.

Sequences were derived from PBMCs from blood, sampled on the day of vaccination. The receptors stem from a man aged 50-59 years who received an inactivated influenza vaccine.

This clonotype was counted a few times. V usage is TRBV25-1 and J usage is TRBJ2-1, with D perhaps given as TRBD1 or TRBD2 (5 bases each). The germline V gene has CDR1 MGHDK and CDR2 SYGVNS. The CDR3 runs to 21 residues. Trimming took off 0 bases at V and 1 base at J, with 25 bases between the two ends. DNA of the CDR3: TGTGCCAGCAGTGAATATAAAGTGAGGGGTGCTGTGCGCGGGTCCTACAATGAGCAGTTCTTC. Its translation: CASSEYKVRGAVRGSYNEQFF.

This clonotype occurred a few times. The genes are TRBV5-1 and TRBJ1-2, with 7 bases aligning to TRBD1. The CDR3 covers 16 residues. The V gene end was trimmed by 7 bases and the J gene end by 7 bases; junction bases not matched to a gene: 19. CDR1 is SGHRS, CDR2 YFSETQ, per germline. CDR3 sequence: CASRPGGARGERGYTF. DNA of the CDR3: TGCGCCAGCCGCCCAGGGGGGGCGCGTGGTGAACGTGGCTACACCTTC. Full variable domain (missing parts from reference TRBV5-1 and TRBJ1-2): KAGVTQTPRYLIKTRGQQVTLSCSPISGHRSVSWYQQTPGQGLQFLFEYFSETQRNKGNFPGRFSGRQFSNSRSEMNVSTLELGDSALYLCASRPGGARGERGYTFGSGTRLTVV.

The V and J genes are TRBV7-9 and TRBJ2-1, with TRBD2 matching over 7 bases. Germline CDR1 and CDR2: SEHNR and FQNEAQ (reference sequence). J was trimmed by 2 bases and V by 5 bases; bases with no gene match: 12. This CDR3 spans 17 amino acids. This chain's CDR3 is CASSPRPGRGTYNEQFF. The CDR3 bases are TGTGCCAGCAGCCCTCGTCCCGGGCGGGGGACCTACAATGAGCAGTTCTTC. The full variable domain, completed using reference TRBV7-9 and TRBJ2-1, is DTGVSQNPRHKITKRGQNVTFRCDPISEHNRLYWYRQTLGQGPEFLTYFQNEAQLEKSRLLSDRFSAERPKGSFSTLEIQRTEQGDSAMYLCASSPRPGRGTYNEQFFGPGTRLTVL.

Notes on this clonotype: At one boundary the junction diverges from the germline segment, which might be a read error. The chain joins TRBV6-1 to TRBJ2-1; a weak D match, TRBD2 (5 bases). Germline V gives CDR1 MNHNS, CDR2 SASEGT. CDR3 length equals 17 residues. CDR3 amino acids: CASSMNGGLVTYSEQFF. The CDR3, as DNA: TGTGCCAGCAGCATGAACGGCGGACTTGTTACCTACAGTGAGCAGTTCTTC.

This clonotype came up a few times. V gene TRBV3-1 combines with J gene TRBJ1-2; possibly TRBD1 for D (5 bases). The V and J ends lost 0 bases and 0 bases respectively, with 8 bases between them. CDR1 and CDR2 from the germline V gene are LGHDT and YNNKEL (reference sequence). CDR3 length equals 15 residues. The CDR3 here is CASSQDRGANYGYTF. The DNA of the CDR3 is TGTGCCAGCAGCCAAGATAGGGGAGCTAACTATGGCTACACCTTC.

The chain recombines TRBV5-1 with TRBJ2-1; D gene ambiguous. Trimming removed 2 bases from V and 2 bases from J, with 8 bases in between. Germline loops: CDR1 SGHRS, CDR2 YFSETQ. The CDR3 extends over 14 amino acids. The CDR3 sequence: CASSLQPAYNEQFF. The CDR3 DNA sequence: TGCGCCAGCAGCTTACAGCCAGCCTACAATGAGCAGTTCTTC.

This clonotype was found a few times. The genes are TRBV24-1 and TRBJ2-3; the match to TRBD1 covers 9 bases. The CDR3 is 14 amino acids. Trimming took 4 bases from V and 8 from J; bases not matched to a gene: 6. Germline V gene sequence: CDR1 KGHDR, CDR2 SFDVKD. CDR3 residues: CATSEGLGQGTQYF. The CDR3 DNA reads TGTGCCACCAGTGAGGGACTGGGACAGGGTACGCAGTATTTT.

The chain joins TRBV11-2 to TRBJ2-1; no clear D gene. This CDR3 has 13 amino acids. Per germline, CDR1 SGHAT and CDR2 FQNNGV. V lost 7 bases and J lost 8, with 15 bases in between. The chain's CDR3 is CASMDGRYDEQFF. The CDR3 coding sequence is TGTGCCAGCATGGACGGTAGATATGATGAGCAGTTCTTC.

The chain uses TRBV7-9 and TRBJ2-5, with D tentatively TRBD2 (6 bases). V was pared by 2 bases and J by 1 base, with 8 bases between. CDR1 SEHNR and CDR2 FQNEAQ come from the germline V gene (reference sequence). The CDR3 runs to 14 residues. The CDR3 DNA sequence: TGTGCCAGCAGCTTAAACGGGGGCCAAGAGACCCAGTACTTC. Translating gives CASSLNGGQETQYF.

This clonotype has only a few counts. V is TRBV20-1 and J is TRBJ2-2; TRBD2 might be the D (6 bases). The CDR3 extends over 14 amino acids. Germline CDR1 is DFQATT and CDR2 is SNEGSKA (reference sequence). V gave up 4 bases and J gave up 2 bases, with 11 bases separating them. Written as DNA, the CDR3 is TGCAGTGCTATGGGACTTACCAACACCGGGGAGCTGTTTTTT. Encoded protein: CSAMGLTNTGELFF.

The CDR3 is CASSLRSGSLPYEQYF. The CDR3 DNA reads as TGTGCCAGCAGTTTGAGGAGCGGGAGTCTCCCCTACGAGCAGTACTTC. The J gene is TRBJ2-7, the V gene TRBV12-3 or TRBV12-4; 8 bases agree with TRBD2. V lost 3 bases, J lost 2 bases, and 9 bases stayed unmatched. This CDR3 contains 16 residues.

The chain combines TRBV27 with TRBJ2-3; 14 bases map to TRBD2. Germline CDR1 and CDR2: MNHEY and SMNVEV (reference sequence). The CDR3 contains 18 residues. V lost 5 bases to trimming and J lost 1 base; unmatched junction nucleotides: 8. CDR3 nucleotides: TGTGCCAGCAGTGGACTAGCGGGGGGTCCCATTGGCACAGATACGCAGTATTTT. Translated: CASSGLAGGPIGTDTQYF.

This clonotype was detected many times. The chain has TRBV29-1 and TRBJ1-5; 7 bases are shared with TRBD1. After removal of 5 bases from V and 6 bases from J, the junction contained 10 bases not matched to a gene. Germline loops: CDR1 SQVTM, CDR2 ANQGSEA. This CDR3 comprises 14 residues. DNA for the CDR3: TGCAGCGTTACCTCGGCAGGGGGGAGTCAGCCCCAGCATTTT. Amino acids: CSVTSAGGSQPQHF.

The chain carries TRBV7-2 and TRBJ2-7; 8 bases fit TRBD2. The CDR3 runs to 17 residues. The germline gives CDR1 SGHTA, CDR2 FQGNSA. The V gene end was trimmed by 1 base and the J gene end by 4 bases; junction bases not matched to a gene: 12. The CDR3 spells CASSLGGLAGGQYEQYF. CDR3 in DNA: TGTGCCAGCAGCTTAGGAGGACTAGCTGGTGGTCAGTACGAGCAGTACTTC. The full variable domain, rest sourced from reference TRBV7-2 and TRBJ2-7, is GAGVSQSPSNKVTEKGKDVELRCDPISGHTALYWYRQSLGQGLEFLIYFQGNSAPDKSGLPSDRFSAERTGGSVSTLTIQRTQQEDSAVYLCASSLGGLAGGQYEQYFGPGTRLTVT.

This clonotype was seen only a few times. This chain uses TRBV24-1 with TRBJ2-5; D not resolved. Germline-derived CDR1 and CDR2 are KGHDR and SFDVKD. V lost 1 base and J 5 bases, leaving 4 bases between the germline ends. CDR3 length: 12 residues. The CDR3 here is CATSDFRETQYF. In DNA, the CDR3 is TGTGCCACCAGTGATTTCCGGGAGACCCAGTACTTC.

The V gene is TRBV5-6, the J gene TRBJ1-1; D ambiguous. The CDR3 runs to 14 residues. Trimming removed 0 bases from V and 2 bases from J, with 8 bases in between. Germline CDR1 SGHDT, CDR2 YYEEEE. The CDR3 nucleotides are TGTGCCAGCAGCTTGGATTGGGTTAACACTGAAGCTTTCTTT. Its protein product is CASSLDWVNTEAFF. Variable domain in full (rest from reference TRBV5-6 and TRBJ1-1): DAGVTQSPTHLIKTRGQQVTLRCSPKSGHDTVSWYQQALGQGPQFIFQYYEEEERQRGNFPDRFSGHQFPNYSSELNVNALLLGDSALYLCASSLDWVNTEAFFGQGTRLTVV.

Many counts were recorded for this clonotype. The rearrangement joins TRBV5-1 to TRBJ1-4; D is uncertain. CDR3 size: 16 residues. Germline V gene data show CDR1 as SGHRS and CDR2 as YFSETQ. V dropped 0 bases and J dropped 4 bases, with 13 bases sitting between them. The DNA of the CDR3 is TGCGCCAGCAGCTTGGAACCGGACGGACGTAATGAAAAACTGTTTTTT. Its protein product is CASSLEPDGRNEKLFF.

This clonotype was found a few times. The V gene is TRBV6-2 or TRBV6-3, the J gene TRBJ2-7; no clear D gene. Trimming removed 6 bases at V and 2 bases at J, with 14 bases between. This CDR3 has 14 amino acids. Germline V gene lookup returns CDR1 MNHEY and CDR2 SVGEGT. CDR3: CASSTTLVAYEQYF. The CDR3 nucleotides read TGTGCCAGCAGCACGACCCTAGTGGCCTACGAGCAGTACTTC.

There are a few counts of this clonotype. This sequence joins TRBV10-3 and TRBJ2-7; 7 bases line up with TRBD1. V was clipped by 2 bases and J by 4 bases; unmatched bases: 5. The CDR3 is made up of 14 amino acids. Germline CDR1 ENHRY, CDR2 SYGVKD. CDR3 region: CAISEGTGEYEQYF. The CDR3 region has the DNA TGTGCCATCAGTGAGGGTACAGGGGAATACGAGCAGTACTTC.

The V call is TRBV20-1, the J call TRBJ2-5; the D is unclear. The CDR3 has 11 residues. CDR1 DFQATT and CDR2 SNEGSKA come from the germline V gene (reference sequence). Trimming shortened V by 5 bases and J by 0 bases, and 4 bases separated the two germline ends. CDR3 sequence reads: CSAGYQETQYF. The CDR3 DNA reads TGCAGTGCTGGCTACCAAGAGACCCAGTACTTC.

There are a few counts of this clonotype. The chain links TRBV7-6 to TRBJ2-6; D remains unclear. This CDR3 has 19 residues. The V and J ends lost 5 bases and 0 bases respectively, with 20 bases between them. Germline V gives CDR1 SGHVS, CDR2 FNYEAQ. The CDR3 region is CASSPSVLVRPSGANVLTF. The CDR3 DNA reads TGTGCCAGCAGCCCCTCAGTCTTGGTTCGACCCTCTGGGGCCAACGTCCTGACTTTC.

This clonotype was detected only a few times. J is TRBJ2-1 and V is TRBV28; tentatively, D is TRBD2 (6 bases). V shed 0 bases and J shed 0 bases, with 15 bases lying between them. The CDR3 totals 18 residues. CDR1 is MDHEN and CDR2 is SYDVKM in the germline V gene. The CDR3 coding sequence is TGTGCCAGCAGTTTATGGAAGGAGGGCGACAGCTCCTACAATGAGCAGTTCTTC. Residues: CASSLWKEGDSSYNEQFF. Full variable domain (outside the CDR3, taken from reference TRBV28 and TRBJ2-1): DVKVTQSSRYLVKRTGEKVFLECVQDMDHENMFWYRQDPGLGLRLIYFSYDVKMKEKGDIPEGYSVSREKKERFSLILESASTNQTSMYLCASSLWKEGDSSYNEQFFGPGTRLTVL.

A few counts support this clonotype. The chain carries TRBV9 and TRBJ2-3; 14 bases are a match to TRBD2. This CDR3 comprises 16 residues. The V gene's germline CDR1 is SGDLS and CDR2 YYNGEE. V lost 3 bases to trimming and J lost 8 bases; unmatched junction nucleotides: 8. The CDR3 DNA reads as TGTGCCAGCAGCGACGGGACTAGCGGGAGTAGGGGTACGCAGTATTTT. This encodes CASSDGTSGSRGTQYF. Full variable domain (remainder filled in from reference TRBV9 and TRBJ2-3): DSGVTQTPKHLITATGQRVTLRCSPRSGDLSVYWYQQSLDQGLQFLIQYYNGEERAKGNILERFSAQQFPDLHSELNLSSLELGDSALYFCASSDGTSGSRGTQYFGPGTRLTVL.

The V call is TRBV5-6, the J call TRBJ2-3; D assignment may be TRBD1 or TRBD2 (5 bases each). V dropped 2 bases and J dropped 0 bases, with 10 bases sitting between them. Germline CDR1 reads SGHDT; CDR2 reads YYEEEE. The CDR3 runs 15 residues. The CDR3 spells CASSFEGYSTDTQYF. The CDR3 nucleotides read TGTGCCAGCAGCTTTGAGGGGTACAGCACAGATACGCAGTATTTT.

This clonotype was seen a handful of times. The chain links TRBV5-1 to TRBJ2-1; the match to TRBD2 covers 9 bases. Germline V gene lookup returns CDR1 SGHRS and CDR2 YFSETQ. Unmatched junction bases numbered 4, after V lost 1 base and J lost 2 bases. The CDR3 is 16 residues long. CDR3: CASSLTLAGPYNEQFF. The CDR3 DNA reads TGCGCCAGCAGCTTGACGCTAGCGGGGCCCTACAATGAGCAGTTCTTC. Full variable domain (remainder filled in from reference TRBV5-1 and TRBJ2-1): KAGVTQTPRYLIKTRGQQVTLSCSPISGHRSVSWYQQTPGQGLQFLFEYFSETQRNKGNFPGRFSGRQFSNSRSEMNVSTLELGDSALYLCASSLTLAGPYNEQFFGPGTRLTVL.

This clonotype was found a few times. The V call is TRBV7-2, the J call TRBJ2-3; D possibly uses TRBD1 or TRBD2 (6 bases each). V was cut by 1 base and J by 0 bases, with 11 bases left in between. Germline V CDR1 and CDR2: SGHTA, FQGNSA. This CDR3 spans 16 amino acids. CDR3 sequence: CASSLVTGASTDTQYF. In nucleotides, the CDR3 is TGTGCCAGCAGCTTAGTCACGGGGGCGAGCACAGATACGCAGTATTTT.

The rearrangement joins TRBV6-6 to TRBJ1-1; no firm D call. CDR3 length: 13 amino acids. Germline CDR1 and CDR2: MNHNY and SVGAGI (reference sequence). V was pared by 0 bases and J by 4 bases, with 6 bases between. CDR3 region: CASSYSSRTEAFF. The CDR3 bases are TGTGCCAGCAGTTACTCTAGCCGCACTGAAGCTTTCTTT.

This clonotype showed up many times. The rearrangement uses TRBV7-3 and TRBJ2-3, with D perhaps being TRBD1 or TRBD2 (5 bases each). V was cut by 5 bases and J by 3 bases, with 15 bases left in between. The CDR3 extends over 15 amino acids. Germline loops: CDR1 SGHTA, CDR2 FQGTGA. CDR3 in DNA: TGTGCCAGCAGCGTCTTGGGGGATTCGACAGATACGCAGTATTTT. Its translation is CASSVLGDSTDTQYF.

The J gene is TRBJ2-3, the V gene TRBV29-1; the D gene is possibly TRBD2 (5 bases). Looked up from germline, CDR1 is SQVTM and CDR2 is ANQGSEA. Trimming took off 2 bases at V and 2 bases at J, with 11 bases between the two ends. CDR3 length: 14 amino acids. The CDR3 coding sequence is TGCAGCGTTGAACGTCGGCTAGCCACAGATACGCAGTATTTT. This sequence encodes CSVERRLATDTQYF.

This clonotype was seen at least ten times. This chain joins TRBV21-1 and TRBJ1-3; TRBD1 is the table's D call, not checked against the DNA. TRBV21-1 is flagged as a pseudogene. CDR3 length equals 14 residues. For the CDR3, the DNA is TGTGCCAGCACTCTAGACAGGGCTGGAAACACCATATATTTT. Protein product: CASTLDRAGNTIYF.